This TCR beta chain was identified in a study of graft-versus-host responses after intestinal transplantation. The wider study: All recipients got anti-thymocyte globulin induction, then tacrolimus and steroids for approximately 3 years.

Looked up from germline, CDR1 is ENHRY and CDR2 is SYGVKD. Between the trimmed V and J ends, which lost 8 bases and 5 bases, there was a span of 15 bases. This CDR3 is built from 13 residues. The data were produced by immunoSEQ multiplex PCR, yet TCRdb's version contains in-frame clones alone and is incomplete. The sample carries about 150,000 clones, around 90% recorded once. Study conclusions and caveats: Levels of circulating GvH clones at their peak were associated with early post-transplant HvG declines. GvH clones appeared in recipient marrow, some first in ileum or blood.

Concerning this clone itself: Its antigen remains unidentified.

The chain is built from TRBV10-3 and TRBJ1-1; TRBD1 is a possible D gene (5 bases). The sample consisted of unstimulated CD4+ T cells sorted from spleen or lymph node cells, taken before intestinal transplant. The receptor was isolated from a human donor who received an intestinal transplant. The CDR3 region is CAIQFERGTEAFF. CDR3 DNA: TGTGCCATCCAGTTCGAAAGGGGAACTGAAGCTTTCTTT.